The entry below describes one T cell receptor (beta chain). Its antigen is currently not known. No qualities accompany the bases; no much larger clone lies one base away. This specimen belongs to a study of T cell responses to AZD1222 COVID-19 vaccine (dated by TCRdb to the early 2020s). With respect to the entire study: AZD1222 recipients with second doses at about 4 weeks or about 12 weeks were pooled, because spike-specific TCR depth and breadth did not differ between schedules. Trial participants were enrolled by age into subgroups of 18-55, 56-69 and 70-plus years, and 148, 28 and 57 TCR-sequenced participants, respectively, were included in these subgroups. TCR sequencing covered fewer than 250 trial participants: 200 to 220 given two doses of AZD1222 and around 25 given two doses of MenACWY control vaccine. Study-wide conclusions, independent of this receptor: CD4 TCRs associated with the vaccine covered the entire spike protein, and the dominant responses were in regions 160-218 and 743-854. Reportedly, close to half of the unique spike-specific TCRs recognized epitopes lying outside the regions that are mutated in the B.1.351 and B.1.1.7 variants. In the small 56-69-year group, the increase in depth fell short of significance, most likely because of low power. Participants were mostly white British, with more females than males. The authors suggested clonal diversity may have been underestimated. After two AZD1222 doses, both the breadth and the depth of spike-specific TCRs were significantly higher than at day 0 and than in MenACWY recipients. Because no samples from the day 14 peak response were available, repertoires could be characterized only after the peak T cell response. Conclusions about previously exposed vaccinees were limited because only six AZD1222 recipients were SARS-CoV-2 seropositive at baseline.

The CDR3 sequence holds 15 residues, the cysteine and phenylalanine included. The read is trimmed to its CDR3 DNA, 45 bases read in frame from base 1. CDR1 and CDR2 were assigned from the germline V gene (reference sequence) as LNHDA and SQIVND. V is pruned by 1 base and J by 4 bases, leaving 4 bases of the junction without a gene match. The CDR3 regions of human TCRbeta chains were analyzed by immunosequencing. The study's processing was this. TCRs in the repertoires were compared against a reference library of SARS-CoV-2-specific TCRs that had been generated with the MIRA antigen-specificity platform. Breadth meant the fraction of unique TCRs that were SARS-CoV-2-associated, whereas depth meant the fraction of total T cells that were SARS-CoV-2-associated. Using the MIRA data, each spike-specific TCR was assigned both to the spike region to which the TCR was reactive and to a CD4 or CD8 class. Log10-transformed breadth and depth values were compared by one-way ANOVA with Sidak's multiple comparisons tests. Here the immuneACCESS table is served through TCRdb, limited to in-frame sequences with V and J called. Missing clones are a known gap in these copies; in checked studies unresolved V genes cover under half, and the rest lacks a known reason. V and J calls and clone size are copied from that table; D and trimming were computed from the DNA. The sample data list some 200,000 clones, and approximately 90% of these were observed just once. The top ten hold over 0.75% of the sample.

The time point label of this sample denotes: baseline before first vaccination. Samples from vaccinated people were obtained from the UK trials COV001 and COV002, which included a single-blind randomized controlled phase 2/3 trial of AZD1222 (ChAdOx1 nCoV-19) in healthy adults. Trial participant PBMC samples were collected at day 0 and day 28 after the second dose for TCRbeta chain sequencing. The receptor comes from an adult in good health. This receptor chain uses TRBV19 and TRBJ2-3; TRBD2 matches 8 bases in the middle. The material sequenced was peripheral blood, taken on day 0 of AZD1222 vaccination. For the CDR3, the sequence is CASSIASGSPDTQYF. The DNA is TGTGCCAGTAGTATAGCGAGCGGGAGCCCAGATACGCAGTATTTT. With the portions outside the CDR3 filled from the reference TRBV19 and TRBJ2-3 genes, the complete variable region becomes DGGITQSPKYLFRKEGQNVTLSCEQNLNHDAMYWYRQDPGQGLRLIYYSQIVNDFQKGDIAEGYSVSREKKESFPLTVTSAQKNPTAFYLCASSIASGSPDTQYFGPGTRLTVL.